The clone carrying this T cell receptor (beta chain) was detected a few times. What it binds is not known. TCRdb redid the calling of the RACE reads with MiXCR, one entry per CDR3 protein. This table holds about 54,000 distinct CDR3 sequences, just under 10% found once. Time point here: patch test 2, 6 weeks after DPC sensitization. Noted treatment: therapeutic diphenylcyclopropenone sensitization with weekly scalp DPC. Each patch test followed a blood draw. RNA extraction used unfractionated whole blood as the source of total RNA. This sample stems from a study of human T cells and chemical hapten exposure. Turning to the study itself: It was small differences in pooled library volume that mainly caused per-sample TCR yields to vary.

Whole-study findings and limits: Expanded TCRs made up significantly more big CDR3 similarity clusters than controls did.

The sample was whole blood, taken in connection with sensitization to the hapten diphenylcyclopropenone (DPC). This TCR was recovered from a woman aged 50 to 60 with alopecia areata. Some clones in this sample may be carry-over from other donors' samples.

This CDR3 reads CATSSISGANVLTF. CDR3 nucleotides: TGTGCCACCAGCAGTATCTCTGGGGCCAACGTCCTGACTTTC. V gene TRBV15 combines with J gene TRBJ2-6; D is ambiguous. CDR1 LNHNV and CDR2 YYDKDF come from the germline V gene (reference sequence). The CDR3 length is 14 residues. Trimming pared 3 bases from V and 0 bases from J, leaving 3 bases between.